A single sample is the source of the 14 T cell receptor beta chains below, sequenced in a study of neurological immune-mediated disorders. Indicated time point: technical triplicate 2. One entry per CDR3 protein, called by TCRdb with MiXCR from the 5' RACE reads. Of roughly 57,000 distinct CDR3 sequences in the sample, nearly 25% were seen once. Sequenced: PBMCs. These receptors all stem from a man between 60 and 75 years old with HTLV-1-associated myelopathy (HAM/TSP).

This clonotype was detected ten times or more. The chain combines TRBV18 with TRBJ2-7, with D possibly called TRBD1 or TRBD2 (5 bases each). Germline V gene sequence: CDR1 KGHSH, CDR2 LQKENI. V was shortened by 3 bases and J by 6 bases, with 15 bases between the two germline ends. The CDR3 consists of 14 residues. The CDR3 region has the DNA TGTGCCAGCTCACCCAACGAGGGGCGGGCCGAGCAGTACTTC. Translated: CASSPNEGRAEQYF.

This clonotype was recorded at least ten times. The chain joins TRBV7-8 to TRBJ1-5, with a possible D match to TRBD1 (5 bases). Germline V CDR1 and CDR2: SGHVS, FQNEAQ. With 0 bases removed from V and 5 bases from J, the gap between germline ends came to 17 bases. The CDR3 runs 17 residues. CDR3 in DNA: TGTGCCAGCAGCTTAGCCTCCGTTGGGGACCCCTATCAGCCCCAGCATTTT. Amino acid sequence: CASSLASVGDPYQPQHF.

This clonotype appeared many times. The CDR3 nucleotides are TGTGCCAGCAGTTTAGCTCGGGGACCCAACACAGATACGCAGTATTTT. Its protein product is CASSLARGPNTDTQYF. The J gene is TRBJ2-3, the V gene TRBV28; either TRBD1 or TRBD2 may fit D (5 bases each). V shed 2 bases and J shed 2 bases, with 14 bases lying between them. Germline V gene sequence: CDR1 MDHEN, CDR2 SYDVKM. This CDR3 spans 16 amino acids. The variable domain in full, with the rest retrieved from reference TRBV28 and TRBJ2-3, is DVKVTQSSRYLVKRTGEKVFLECVQDMDHENMFWYRQDPGLGLRLIYFSYDVKMKEKGDIPEGYSVSREKKERFSLILESASTNQTSMYLCASSLARGPNTDTQYFGPGTRLTVL.

This chain uses TRBV10-2 with TRBJ2-2; 14 positions match TRBD2. V lost 11 bases and J lost 0; bases outside the gene matches: 8. From germline, CDR1 is WSHSY and CDR2 SAAADI. This CDR3 has 17 residues. This CDR3 reads CAGSGLAGVANTGELFF. The CDR3 DNA reads as TGCGCCGGCTCGGGACTAGCGGGAGTCGCGAACACCGGGGAGCTGTTTTTT.

As to this clonotype: A much larger clone lies a single base off, so this may be a read error. The chain is built from TRBV6-6 and TRBJ2-5; 7 bases align to TRBD1. The trim removed 7 bases at V and 11 bases at J, leaving 13 bases unmatched. Germline CDR1 is MNHNY and CDR2 is SVGAGI (reference sequence). The length of the CDR3 is 13 residues. The CDR3 DNA reads TGTGCCAGCAAAAAGGGTCAGGGGGATGAGCAGTACTTC. As protein: CASKKGQGDEQYF.

The rearrangement links TRBV7-6 to TRBJ2-1, with 8 bases aligning to TRBD2. V shed 1 base, J shed 4 bases, and the junction held 6 bases outside the gene matches. CDR1 is SGHVS, CDR2 FNYEAQ, per germline. This CDR3 has 16 amino acids. In DNA, the CDR3 is TGTGCCAGCAGCTTAGGAGACGGACTAGCTTACAATGAGCAGTTCTTC. Residues: CASSLGDGLAYNEQFF.

This clonotype qualifies as medium-sized. The chain has TRBV4-1 and TRBJ2-2; 11 bases line up with TRBD1. CDR3 length: 15 residues. Germline V gene lookup returns CDR1 MGHRA and CDR2 YSYEKL. J gave up 7 bases and V 2 bases, and 3 bases lay outside the gene matches. The CDR3 spells CASSQPGQGVGELFF. CDR3 bases: TGCGCCAGCAGCCAACCGGGACAGGGGGTCGGGGAGCTGTTTTTT.

The chain employs TRBV20-1 and TRBJ1-1, with 8 bases lining up with TRBD1. The CDR3 loop spans 12 amino acids. Germline V lookup: CDR1 DFQATT, CDR2 SNEGSKA (reference sequence). With V trimmed by 3 bases and J by 4 bases, 1 base remained unmatched. The CDR3 coding sequence is TGCAGTGCTAGCCAGGGGGCCACTGAAGCTTTCTTT. This sequence encodes CSASQGATEAFF.

This clonotype was counted ten times or more. V is TRBV4-1 and J is TRBJ2-7, with D possibly TRBD1 on 6 matching bases. CDR1 is MGHRA and CDR2 is YSYEKL in the germline V gene. The CDR3 extends over 16 amino acids. V gave up 4 bases and J gave up 3 bases, with 19 bases separating them. For the CDR3, the DNA is TGCGCCAGCAGCCGCGGACGAAGAGGGGGAGACTACGAGCAGTACTTC. Its translation is CASSRGRRGGDYEQYF.

This clonotype was observed many times. The chain couples TRBV18 to TRBJ2-1; 10 bases match TRBD1. This CDR3 has 17 residues. In germline, CDR1 is KGHSH, CDR2 LQKENI. The V gene end was trimmed by 3 bases and the J gene end by 4 bases; junction bases not matched to a gene: 9. The CDR3 region has the DNA TGTGCCAGCTCACCGTCCGGACAGGGGGTTGGGTACAATGAGCAGTTCTTC. Protein product: CASSPSGQGVGYNEQFF.

This rearrangement joins TRBV19 to TRBJ1-5; 8 nucleotides align to TRBD1. The CDR3 contains 18 residues. In germline, CDR1 is LNHDA, CDR2 SQIVND (reference sequence). V lost 6 bases, J lost 0 bases, and 13 bases stayed unmatched. The CDR3 sequence is CASSLKGQGQLSNQPQHF. In DNA form, the CDR3 reads TGTGCCAGTAGCCTAAAAGGACAGGGCCAGCTTAGCAATCAGCCCCAGCATTTT.

The sample holds many counts of this clonotype. The V call is TRBV10-3, the J call TRBJ2-2, with 9 bases that match TRBD1. V lost 6 bases to trimming and J lost 4 bases; unmatched junction nucleotides: 12. The germline V gene encodes CDR1 ENHRY and CDR2 SYGVKD. This CDR3 has 17 residues. The CDR3 spells CAISAGQGRVGTGELFF. The CDR3 DNA is TGTGCCATCAGCGCCGGACAGGGGCGTGTTGGCACCGGGGAGCTGTTTTTT.

This clonotype was observed at least ten times. The V gene is TRBV10-3, the J gene TRBJ2-7; TRBD1 matches 8 bases. Germline CDR1 and CDR2: ENHRY and SYGVKD. The CDR3 sequence is 15 residues long. Trimming cost V 3 bases and J 6 bases; bases outside gene matches: 10. Written as DNA, the CDR3 is TGTGCCATCAGTGAACTAGGACAGGGTTATTTCGAGCAGTACTTC. This encodes CAISELGQGYFEQYF.

This clonotype was detected many times. This chain links TRBV12-3 or TRBV12-4 with TRBJ1-1; possibly TRBD1 for D (5 bases). Between the trimmed V and J ends, which lost 6 bases and 4 bases, there was a span of 18 bases. The CDR3 runs 15 residues. The DNA for the CDR3 is TGTGCCAGCAGACTCGCCGGCGGGGCGGGCACTGAAGCTTTCTTT. The encoded protein is CASRLAGGAGTEAFF.